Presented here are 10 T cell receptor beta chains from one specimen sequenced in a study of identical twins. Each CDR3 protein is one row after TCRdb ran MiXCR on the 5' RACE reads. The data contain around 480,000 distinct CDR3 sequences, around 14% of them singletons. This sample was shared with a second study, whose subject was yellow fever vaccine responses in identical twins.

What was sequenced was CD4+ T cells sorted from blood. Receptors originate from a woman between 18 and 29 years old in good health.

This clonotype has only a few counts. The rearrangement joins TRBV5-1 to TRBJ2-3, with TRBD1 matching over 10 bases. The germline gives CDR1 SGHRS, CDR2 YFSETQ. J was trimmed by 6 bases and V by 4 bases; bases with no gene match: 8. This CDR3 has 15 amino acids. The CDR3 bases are TGCGCCAGCAGCGGGACGGGACAGGGGACCGATACGCAGTATTTT. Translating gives CASSGTGQGTDTQYF.

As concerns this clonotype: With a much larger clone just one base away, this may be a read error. CDR3 sequence reads: CASSLEGRPKETPYF. CDR3 bases: TGCGCCAGCAGCTTGGAGGGCAGGCCGAAAGAGACCCCGTACTTC. The chain uses TRBV5-1 and TRBJ2-5; D is ambiguous. In germline, CDR1 is SGHRS, CDR2 YFSETQ. This CDR3 region has 15 residues.

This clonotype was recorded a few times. CDR3 region: CASSPEGTSGRPEQFF. The CDR3 bases are TGTGCCAGCAGCCCGGAAGGGACTAGCGGGCGGCCAGAGCAGTTCTTC. V is TRBV9 and J is TRBJ2-1; 12 nucleotides match TRBD2. V lost 4 bases, J lost 10 bases, and 12 bases stayed unmatched. Germline V lookup: CDR1 SGDLS, CDR2 YYNGEE. CDR3 length equals 16 residues.

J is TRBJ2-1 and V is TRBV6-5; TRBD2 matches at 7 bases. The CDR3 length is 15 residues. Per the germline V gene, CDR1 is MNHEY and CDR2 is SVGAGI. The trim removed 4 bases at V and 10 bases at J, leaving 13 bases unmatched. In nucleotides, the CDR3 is TGTGCCAGCAGTTGGGGGGGGAACCTGGGAAACGAGCAGTTCTTC. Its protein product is CASSWGGNLGNEQFF.

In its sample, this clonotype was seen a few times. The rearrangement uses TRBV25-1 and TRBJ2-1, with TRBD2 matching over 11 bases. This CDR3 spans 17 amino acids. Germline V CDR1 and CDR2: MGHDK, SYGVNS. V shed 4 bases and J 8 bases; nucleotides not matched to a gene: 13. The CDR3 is CASSGWASGGHWDEQFF. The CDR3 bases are TGTGCCAGCAGTGGGTGGGCTAGCGGGGGGCATTGGGATGAGCAGTTCTTC.

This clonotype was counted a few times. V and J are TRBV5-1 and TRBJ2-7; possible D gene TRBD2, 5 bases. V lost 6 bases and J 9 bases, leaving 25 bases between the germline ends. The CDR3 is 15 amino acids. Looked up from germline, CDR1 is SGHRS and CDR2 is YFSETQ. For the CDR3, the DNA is TGCGCCAGCAAAGGTGGATCCGGGGTTGGAAGTGGGCAGTACTTC. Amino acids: CASKGGSGVGSGQYF.

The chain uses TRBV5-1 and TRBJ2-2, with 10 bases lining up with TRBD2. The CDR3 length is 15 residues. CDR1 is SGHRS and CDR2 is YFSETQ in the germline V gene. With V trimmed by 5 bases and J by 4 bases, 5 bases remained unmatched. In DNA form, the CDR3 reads TGCGCCAGCAGTAGGACTAGCGGACCCACCGGGGAGCTGTTTTTT. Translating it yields CASSRTSGPTGELFF.

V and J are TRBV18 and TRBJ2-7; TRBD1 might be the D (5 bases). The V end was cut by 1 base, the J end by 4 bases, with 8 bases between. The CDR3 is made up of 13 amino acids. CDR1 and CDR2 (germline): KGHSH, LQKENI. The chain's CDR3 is CASSPLDRYEQYF. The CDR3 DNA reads TGTGCCAGCTCACCACTTGACAGATACGAGCAGTACTTC.

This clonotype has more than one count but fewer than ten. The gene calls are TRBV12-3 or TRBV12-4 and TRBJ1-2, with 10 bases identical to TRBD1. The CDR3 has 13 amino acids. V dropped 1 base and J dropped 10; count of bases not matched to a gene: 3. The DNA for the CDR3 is TGTGCCAGCAGTTTAGGGACAGGGGGTGACTACACCTTC. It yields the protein CASSLGTGGDYTF.

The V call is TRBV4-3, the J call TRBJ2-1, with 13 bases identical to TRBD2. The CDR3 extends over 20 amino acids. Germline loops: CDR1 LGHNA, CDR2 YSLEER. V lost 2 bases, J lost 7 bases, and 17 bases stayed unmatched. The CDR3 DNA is TGCGCCAGCAGCCAACCACTAGCGGGAGGGCCCAATTGGTTTAGTAATGAGCAGTTCTTC. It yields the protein CASSQPLAGGPNWFSNEQFF.